This T cell receptor (beta chain) was captured in a study of T cell responses to AZD1222 COVID-19 vaccine. Findings of the study overall: Clonal diversity may have been underestimated, and the donors were mostly white British, with more females than males. Spike-specific TCR breadth and depth both grew after two AZD1222 doses. Researchers took repertoire samples only after the peak T cell response had come.

A remark on this clone: Its target is unknown.

Repertoires were generated with immunoSEQ multiplex PCR, while TCRdb's copy carries only in-frame clones and drops some. There are tens of thousands of clones in the sample; approximately 89% occur only once, and around 25% lies in the top ten. CDR1 and CDR2 (germline): MNHEY, SVGAGI. This CDR3 has 14 residues. V shed 6 bases and J 6 bases; nucleotides not matched to a gene: 5. Source: peripheral blood, taken 28 days after the second AZD1222 dose. J is TRBJ2-2 and V is TRBV6-5, with 9 bases that match TRBD1. This TCR derives from an adult who received the AZD1222 COVID-19 vaccine. The CDR3 region is CASRGQGQSGELFF. CDR3 DNA sequence: TGTGCCAGCAGGGGACAGGGTCAATCCGGGGAGCTGTTTTTT.